Listed below are T cell receptor beta chains from one sample, sequenced in a study of cytotoxic CD8 clonotypes in ibrutinib-treated CLL. The method was immunoSEQ multiplex PCR; TCRdb's version includes in-frame clones alone and lacks a portion of them. The table has 90,000 to 100,000 clones, almost 80% seen once. The sample in question was PBMCs, obtained after 12 months of ibrutinib treatment. The receptors originated from a human donor with chronic lymphocytic leukemia. The CDR3 runs from the conserved cysteine through the conserved F or W. D genes are given only for firm matches. The listing skips clone size in some rows; elsewhere it reads once, few, many or a size class.

J gene | clone size | V gene | D gene | CDR3 protein | CDR3 DNA
TRBJ2-5 | . | TRBV11-2 | TRBD2 | CASSVAGGGGRVQETQYF | TGTGCCAGCAGCGTAGCGGGCGGGGGGGGTCGTGTCCAAGAGACCCAGTACTTC
TRBJ2-7 | . | TRBV7-9 | TRBD2 | CASSFVSGGHEQYF | TGTGCCAGCAGCTTTGTTAGCGGGGGCCACGAGCAGTACTTC
TRBJ1-6 | few | TRBV6-5 | TRBD1 | CASSPTGGNYSPLHF | TGTGCCAGCAGTCCCACAGGGGGCAACTATTCACCCCTCCACTTT
TRBJ2-5 | . | TRBV19 | . | CASSIGGLEVQTQYF | TGTGCCAGTAGTATTGGGGGCCTGGAGGTCCAGACCCAGTACTTC
TRBJ1-5 | . | TRBV30 | TRBD1 | CAWSVGQGEFQPQHF | TGTGCCTGGAGTGTAGGACAGGGGGAATTTCAGCCCCAGCATTTT
TRBJ2-5 | . | TRBV10-3 | . | CAISESGGNSGPRGTQYF | TGTGCCATCAGTGAGTCGGGGGGTAACAGCGGGCCAAGGGGGACCCAGTACTTC
TRBJ2-1 | . | TRBV5-5 | TRBD2 | CASSSTSGSNEQFF | TGTGCCAGCAGCTCTACTAGCGGGTCCAATGAGCAGTTCTTC
TRBJ2-2 | . | TRBV11-1 | . | CASSFNTGPGELFF | TGTGCCAGCAGCTTCAACACAGGGCCCGGGGAGCTGTTTTTT
TRBJ2-4 | . | TRBV5-4 | . | CASEDLAKNIQYF | TGTGCCAGCGAAGATCTAGCCAAAAACATTCAGTACTTC
TRBJ1-2 | . | TRBV7-9 | TRBD1 | CASSLGQVLNYGYTF | TGTGCCAGCAGCCTGGGACAGGTCCTTAACTATGGCTACACCTTC
TRBJ2-2 | . | TRBV18 | . | CASSSGRDTGELFF | TGTGCCAGCTCTAGCGGCAGGGACACCGGGGAGCTGTTTTTT
TRBJ2-3 | . | TRBV7-3 | TRBD1 | CASSLTGTRTDTQYF | TGTGCCAGCAGCCTGACAGGGACCCGCACAGATACGCAGTATTTT
TRBJ1-1 | . | TRBV10-2 | . | CATSTRGNTEAFF | TGCGCCACCTCAACCAGGGGAAACACTGAAGCTTTCTTT
TRBJ2-6 | . | TRBV7-2 | TRBD1 | CASSRDRASGANVLTF | TGTGCCAGCAGCCGGGACAGGGCCTCTGGGGCCAACGTCCTGACTTTC
TRBJ2-2 | . | TRBV19 | TRBD1 | CASSNRGDTGELFF | TGTGCCAGTAGTAACAGGGGAGACACCGGGGAGCTGTTTTTT
TRBJ2-2 | few | TRBV5-1 | . | CASSSTSLNTGELFF | TGCGCCAGCAGCTCCACTTCCCTGAACACCGGGGAGCTGTTTTTT
TRBJ2-1 | few | TRBV12-5 | TRBD1 | CASGQDRGAYNEQFF | TGTGCTAGTGGTCAGGACAGGGGTGCCTACAATGAGCAGTTCTTC
TRBJ2-4 | . | TRBV10-3 | . | CAISEGKNIQYF | TGTGCCATCAGTGAGGGCAAAAACATTCAGTACTTC
TRBJ1-3 | few | TRBV7-2 | . | CASSLAGNTIYF | TGTGCCAGCAGCTTAGCTGGAAACACCATATATTTT
TRBJ2-4 | . | TRBV5-1 | . | CASSVGGAENIQYF | TGCGCCAGCAGTGTCGGAGGTGCAGAAAACATTCAGTACTTC
TRBJ2-3 | . | TRBV28 | . | CASSLPGFADTQYF | TGTGCCAGCAGTTTACCAGGGTTCGCAGATACGCAGTATTTT
TRBJ1-2 | . | TRBV18 | . | CASSPNKGGPSYGYTF | TGTGCCAGCTCACCCAACAAAGGGGGGCCTAGCTATGGCTACACCTTC
TRBJ2-2 | . | TRBV15 | TRBD2 | CATSRVAGGQNTGELFF | TGTGCCACCAGCAGAGTCGCGGGGGGACAGAACACCGGGGAGCTGTTTTTT
TRBJ1-2 | . | TRBV5-1 | TRBD1 | CASSLEGQGASNYGYTF | TGCGCCAGCAGCTTGGAGGGACAGGGGGCGTCTAACTATGGCTACACCTTC
TRBJ2-2 | . | TRBV9 | . | CASSAPRRTNTGELFF | TGTGCCAGCAGCGCCCCCCGCAGAACGAACACCGGGGAGCTGTTTTTT
TRBJ1-1 | . | TRBV28 | . | CASRLVQKTNTEAFF | TGTGCCAGCAGGTTGGTGCAAAAAACTAACACTGAAGCTTTCTTT
TRBJ2-3 | . | TRBV9 | . | CASSVDHSTDTQYF | TGTGCCAGCAGCGTAGACCATAGCACAGATACGCAGTATTTT
TRBJ1-4 | . | TRBV18 | . | CASSPAEKLFF | TGTGCCAGCTCACCGGCAGAAAAACTGTTTTTT
TRBJ2-5 | . | TRBV5-6 | TRBD1 | CASSLEERPGQWKTQYF | TGTGCCAGCAGCTTGGAGGAACGACCGGGACAGTGGAAGACCCAGTACTTC
TRBJ2-4 | few | TRBV27 | . | CATRDGAKNIQYF | TGTGCCACCCGGGACGGAGCCAAAAACATTCAGTACTTC
TRBJ1-4 | once | TRBV7-2 | TRBD1 | CASSLGGTGSEKLFF | TGTGCCAGCAGCTTAGGCGGGACAGGGAGTGAAAAACTGTTTTTT
TRBJ1-2 | . | TRBV5-4 | TRBD1 | CASSKGTGRTNYGYTF | TGTGCCAGCAGCAAAGGGACAGGGAGGACAAACTATGGCTACACCTTC
TRBJ1-5 | . | TRBV5-5 | . | CASSLEGRQPQHF | TGTGCCAGCAGCTTGGAGGGACGTCAGCCCCAGCATTTT
TRBJ2-1 | . | TRBV7-8 | . | CASSLADSLYNEQFF | TGTGCCAGCAGCTTAGCCGACAGTTTATACAATGAGCAGTTCTTC
TRBJ1-2 | once | TRBV7-9 | TRBD1 | CASTRGPGQGVNYGYTF | TGTGCCAGCACCAGGGGACCCGGACAGGGGGTTAACTATGGCTACACCTTC
TRBJ1-2 | . | TRBV28 | TRBD1 | CASSLGTGDGYTF | TGTGCCAGCAGTCTTGGGACAGGGGACGGCTACACCTTC
TRBJ2-7 | . | TRBV7-7 | . | CASSLAAGDIYEQYF | TGTGCTAGCAGCTTAGCAGCAGGGGACATCTACGAGCAGTACTTC
TRBJ2-7 | few | TRBV11-2 | TRBD2 | CASSPITGLAIEQYF | TGTGCCAGCAGCCCGATTACGGGACTAGCAATTGAGCAGTACTTC
TRBJ2-7 | . | TRBV5-1 | TRBD1 | CASSLGTVAGGEQYF | TGCGCCAGCAGCTTAGGGACAGTGGCGGGTGGCGAGCAGTACTTC
TRBJ1-2 | . | TRBV28 | . | CASSPPGSPLHGYTF | TGTGCCAGCAGTCCCCCAGGGAGCCCCCTACATGGCTACACCTTC
TRBJ2-3 | . | TRBV28 | . | CASSGHSTDTQYF | TGTGCCAGCAGTGGACACAGCACAGATACGCAGTATTTT
TRBJ1-1 | . | TRBV7-2 | . | CASSFSGARDTEAFF | TGTGCCAGCAGCTTCTCGGGAGCGAGGGACACTGAAGCTTTCTTT
TRBJ1-5 | . | TRBV19 | . | CASSIVGDSLGQPQHF | TGTGCCAGTAGTATAGTAGGGGACTCCTTGGGACAGCCCCAGCATTTT
TRBJ2-6 | . | TRBV27 | . | CASSLWGDGANVLTF | TGTGCCAGCAGTTTATGGGGGGACGGGGCCAACGTCCTGACTTTC
TRBJ2-5 | . | TRBV7-3 | . | CASSQIGVGETQYF | TGTGCCAGCAGCCAGATAGGCGTCGGGGAGACCCAGTACTTC
TRBJ1-1 | . | TRBV4-2 | . | CASSLEGITEAFF | TGTGCCAGCAGCTTAGAAGGGATTACTGAAGCTTTCTTT